The 5 T cell receptor beta chains in this list originate from one sample, sequenced in a study of T cells after posttransplantation cyclophosphamide. Using immunoSEQ multiplex PCR, the repertoire was profiled, and TCRdb retains in-frame clones only, with some absent. The sample holds nearly 7,000 clones, approximately 98% seen once. Sequenced: naive CD8+ T cells sorted from PBMCs. Receptor source: a woman in her 30s in good health and a related stem cell transplant donor.

This clone has a single count. The chain recombines TRBV11-2 with TRBJ1-3, with 12 bases that match TRBD1. Trimming cost V 5 bases and J 4 bases; bases outside gene matches: 12. The CDR3 runs to 18 residues. The germline V gene encodes CDR1 SGHAT and CDR2 FQNNGV. The CDR3 is CASSPYPGQGAKGNTIYF. As DNA, the CDR3 is TGTGCCAGCAGCCCTTACCCGGGACAGGGGGCAAAGGGAAACACCATATATTTT.

The chain combines TRBV7-9 with TRBJ2-5; tentatively, D is TRBD2 (5 bases). The germline V and J ends were trimmed by 1 base and 5 bases, with 14 bases remaining between them. The CDR3 covers 15 residues. In germline, CDR1 is SEHNR, CDR2 FQNEAQ (reference sequence). CDR3 sequence: CASSLVGNTGETQYF. CDR3 DNA: TGTGCCAGCAGCTTAGTAGGAAACACGGGGGAGACCCAGTACTTC.

The chain links TRBV9 to TRBJ2-1; TRBD1 matches 10 bases. CDR3 size: 14 residues. V dropped 3 bases and J dropped 5; count of bases not matched to a gene: 2. Germline V CDR1 and CDR2: SGDLS, YYNGEE. CDR3 DNA: TGTGCCAGCAGCGAAGGGACAGGGGACAATGAGCAGTTCTTC. Translated, it gives CASSEGTGDNEQFF. Combining the CDR3 with reference TRBV9 and TRBJ2-1 gives the whole variable domain DSGVTQTPKHLITATGQRVTLRCSPRSGDLSVYWYQQSLDQGLQFLIQYYNGEERAKGNILERFSAQQFPDLHSELNLSSLELGDSALYFCASSEGTGDNEQFFGPGTRLTVL.

The chain carries TRBV6-1 and TRBJ2-7, with D possibly matching TRBD2 (5 bases). Trimming took off 1 base at V and 4 bases at J, with 11 bases between the two ends. The CDR3 contains 14 residues. Germline-derived CDR1 and CDR2 are MNHNS and SASEGT. CDR3 protein: CASSEVGSLYEQYF. CDR3 coding DNA: TGTGCCAGCAGTGAAGTGGGGAGCCTATACGAGCAGTACTTC.

The genes are TRBV7-9 and TRBJ2-7; D ambiguous. The germline V gene has CDR1 SEHNR and CDR2 FQNEAQ (reference sequence). The CDR3 extends over 13 amino acids. V lost 4 bases and J lost 1, with 8 bases in between. CDR3 nucleotides: TGTGCCAGCAGCTCTATATCTTCCTACGAGCAGTACTTC. It yields the protein CASSSISSYEQYF.